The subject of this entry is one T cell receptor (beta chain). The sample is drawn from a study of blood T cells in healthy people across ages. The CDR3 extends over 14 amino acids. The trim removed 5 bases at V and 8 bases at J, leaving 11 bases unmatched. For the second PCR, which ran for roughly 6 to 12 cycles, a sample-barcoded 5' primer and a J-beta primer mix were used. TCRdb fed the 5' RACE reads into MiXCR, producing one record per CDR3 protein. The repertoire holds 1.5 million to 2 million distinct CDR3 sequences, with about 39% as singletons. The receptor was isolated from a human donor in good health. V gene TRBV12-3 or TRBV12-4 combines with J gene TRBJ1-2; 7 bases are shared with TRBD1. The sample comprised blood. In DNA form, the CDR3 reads TGTGCCAGCAGTCCCCGGGACAGTAAGTCCGGCTACACCTTC. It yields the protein CASSPRDSKSGYTF.